This TCR beta chain was sequenced during a study of T cells in Graves' hyperthyroidism and ophthalmopathy. Amplified TCR beta CDR3 regions derived from RNA transcripts. A first-round RT-PCR of the TCR CDR3 used the HTBI primer set. TCRdb re-called the multiplex PCR reads with MiXCR, one entry per CDR3 protein. The repertoire includes about 550,000 distinct CDR3 sequences, under 25% of them detected once, and about 30% sits in the top ten. V dropped 7 bases and J dropped 2 bases, with 17 bases sitting between them. The length of the CDR3 is 15 residues. The germline gives CDR1 MNHEY, CDR2 SMNVEV (reference sequence).

Sequencing input: blood. This receptor was identified in a man aged 18 to 30 with Graves' hyperthyroidism. This chain connects TRBV27 to TRBJ1-2; D is possibly TRBD1 (5 bases). The CDR3 here is CASKRGALTNYGYTF. In nucleotides, the CDR3 is TGTGCCAGCAAACGGGGCGCTCTGACCAACTATGGCTACACCTTC.